These 29 T cell receptor beta chains were all obtained from the same sample, sequenced in a study of cytomegalovirus exposure and HLA in healthy donors. Primers for the PCR totalled 60 Vbeta and 13 Jbeta. TCRdb's copy holds only in-frame clones and misses some; the assay was immunoSEQ multiplex PCR. Altogether about 160,000 clones are present, approximately 85% being singletons, with the ten largest covering approximately 6%. Sequenced material: PBMCs. The source of these receptors is a man aged 50-59 years in good health and CMV-seropositive.

The rearrangement links TRBV10-3 to TRBJ1-1, with no clear D. CDR3 length: 14 residues. V lost 2 bases and J lost 1, with 8 bases in between. Germline loops: CDR1 ENHRY, CDR2 SYGVKD. The CDR3, as DNA: TGTGCCATCAGTGAGAACAGAGAGAACACTGAAGCTTTCTTT. Amino acid sequence: CAISENRENTEAFF.

The chain links TRBV19 to TRBJ1-1; TRBD1 agrees at 7 bases. V lost 6 bases to trimming and J lost 8 bases; unmatched junction nucleotides: 6. Germline CDR1 reads LNHDA; CDR2 reads SQIVND (reference sequence). The CDR3 totals 12 residues. CDR3 DNA: TGTGCCAGTAGCCAAAGACAGGGAGAAGCTTTCTTT. Its protein is CASSQRQGEAFF. Full variable domain (outside the CDR3, taken from reference TRBV19 and TRBJ1-1): DGGITQSPKYLFRKEGQNVTLSCEQNLNHDAMYWYRQDPGQGLRLIYYSQIVNDFQKGDIAEGYSVSREKKESFPLTVTSAQKNPTAFYLCASSQRQGEAFFGQGTRLTVV.

The chain has TRBV11-3 and TRBJ2-7; 7 nucleotides line up with TRBD2. The trim removed 1 base at V and 7 bases at J, leaving 22 bases unmatched. This CDR3 comprises 19 residues. The germline gives CDR1 SGHNT, CDR2 YENEEA. For the CDR3, the DNA is TGTGCCAGCAGCTTAGCCCTCCTCGGGCGGGAGAAGTTCGCTGGGGAGCAGTACTTC. Its protein product is CASSLALLGREKFAGEQYF. Based on the CDR3 plus reference TRBV11-3 and TRBJ2-7, the full variable domain is EAGVVQSPRYKIIEKKQPVAFWCNPISGHNTLYWYLQNLGQGPELLIRYENEEAVDDSQLPKDRFSAERLKGVDSTLKIQPAELGDSAVYLCASSLALLGREKFAGEQYFGPGTRLTVT.

The rearrangement joins TRBV28 to TRBJ2-7; 12 bases are shared with TRBD2. Per germline, CDR1 MDHEN and CDR2 SYDVKM. V trimming: 3 bases; J trimming: 6 bases; junction bases outside the gene matches: 12. The CDR3 has 17 amino acids. The DNA for the CDR3 is TGTGCCAGCAGTTTGACTAGCGGGAGTCTTGTGCAAGGCGAGCAGTACTTC. Amino acids: CASSLTSGSLVQGEQYF.

The chain employs TRBV5-4 and TRBJ1-1; perhaps TRBD1 as D (6 bases). The CDR3 runs 14 residues. CDR1 SGHNT and CDR2 YYREEE come from the germline V gene (reference sequence). Trimming cost V 3 bases and J 0 bases, with 9 bases left between them. In nucleotides, the CDR3 is TGTGCCAGCAGCTCACAGGGAGTGAACACTGAAGCTTTCTTT. Its protein is CASSSQGVNTEAFF.

Points on this clone: Other DNA sequences in the same sample also yield this CDR3. The chain uses TRBV5-1 and TRBJ2-1; 11 bases map to TRBD2. This CDR3 has 15 residues. The germline V gene encodes CDR1 SGHRS and CDR2 YFSETQ. The ends lost 3 bases at V and 7 bases at J; junction bases unmatched: 6. Here the CDR3 reads CASSSTSGSYNEQFF. In DNA form, the CDR3 reads TGCGCCAGCAGCTCCACTAGCGGGAGCTATAATGAGCAGTTCTTC.

The chain recombines TRBV2 with TRBJ2-5; 12 nucleotides line up with TRBD2. Losses at the gene ends were 6 bases for V and 5 bases for J; bases not matched to a gene: 4. CDR3 size: 14 residues. The germline CDR1 and CDR2 sequences are SNHLY and FYNNEI. As DNA, the CDR3 is TGTGCCAGCAGGACTAGCGGGAGCGGGGAGACCCAGTACTTC. Translating gives CASRTSGSGETQYF. Looking up the rest from reference TRBV2 and TRBJ2-5 gives the full variable domain: EPEVTQTPSHQVTQMGQEVILRCVPISNHLYFYWYRQILGQKVEFLVSFYNNEISEKSEIFDDQFSVERPDGSNFTLKIRSTKLEDSAMYFCASRTSGSGETQYFGPGTRLLVL.

This chain connects TRBV28 to TRBJ1-6; the D gene is possibly TRBD1 (5 bases). Trimming shortened V by 2 bases and J by 6 bases, and 8 bases separated the two germline ends. The CDR3 has 14 residues. In germline, CDR1 is MDHEN, CDR2 SYDVKM. CDR3: CASSLAGPNSPLHF. The CDR3 coding sequence is TGTGCCAGCAGTTTAGCGGGACCTAATTCACCCCTCCACTTT.

V and J are TRBV5-1 and TRBJ2-3, with 8 bases matching TRBD2. V shed 0 bases, J shed 4 bases, and the junction held 10 bases outside the gene matches. The CDR3 has 17 amino acids. Germline V gene data show CDR1 as SGHRS and CDR2 as YFSETQ. The CDR3 DNA reads TGCGCCAGCAGCTTGGAGACTAGCGTTGGGGGGCCAGATACGCAGTATTTT. This codes for CASSLETSVGGPDTQYF.

V usage is TRBV19 and J usage is TRBJ2-2; TRBD2 might be the D (6 bases). Germline-derived CDR1 and CDR2 are LNHDA and SQIVND (reference sequence). The germline V and J ends were trimmed by 4 bases and 0 bases, with 6 bases remaining between them. The CDR3 consists of 14 residues. The CDR3 DNA follows: TGTGCCAGTAGTAGGACTACGAACACCGGGGAGCTGTTTTTT. Amino acids: CASSRTTNTGELFF.

The chain uses TRBV2 and TRBJ2-3; unclear D gene. The CDR3 runs 15 residues. Germline CDR1 SNHLY, CDR2 FYNNEI. Trimming left V 5 bases short and J 0 bases short, with 12 bases between. The CDR3 sequence is CASSRTYDSTDTQYF. The DNA for the CDR3 is TGTGCCAGCAGTCGAACCTACGATAGCACAGATACGCAGTATTTT.

The chain couples TRBV7-8 to TRBJ1-1; tentative D call: TRBD1 (6 bases). The V and J ends lost 2 bases and 3 bases respectively, with 13 bases between them. This CDR3 has 15 residues. Looked up from germline, CDR1 is SGHVS and CDR2 is FQNEAQ. The CDR3 protein is CASSLRGRGYTEAFF. The CDR3 DNA is TGTGCCAGCAGCTTAAGGGGGAGGGGATACACTGAAGCTTTCTTT.

The chain has TRBV5-4 and TRBJ2-7, with 9 bases aligning to TRBD1. CDR1 and CDR2 from the germline V gene are SGHNT and YYREEE (reference sequence). With V trimmed by 5 bases and J by 6 bases, 9 bases remained unmatched. CDR3 size: 14 residues. This CDR3 reads CASSRPGQGSEQYF. CDR3 nucleotides: TGTGCCAGCAGTCGACCGGGACAGGGATCCGAGCAGTACTTC.

The V call is TRBV5-5, the J call TRBJ2-4, with D unresolved. There are 14 residues in the CDR3. Germline V CDR1 and CDR2: SGHKS, YYEKEE (reference sequence). The V gene lost 4 bases and the J gene lost 1 base, with 9 bases spanning the gap. The CDR3 DNA reads as TGTGCCAGCAGCCCAACTATGGCCAAAAACATTCAGTACTTC. This sequence encodes CASSPTMAKNIQYF.

This clone turned up a few times. The CDR3 loop is CASSSGTGYVGTEAFF. The CDR3 DNA is TGCGCCAGCAGCTCCGGGACAGGGTATGTCGGCACTGAAGCTTTCTTT. The chain couples TRBV5-1 to TRBJ1-1; 9 nucleotides agree with TRBD1. J was trimmed by 4 bases and V by 3 bases; bases with no gene match: 10. This CDR3 comprises 16 residues. Germline CDR1 and CDR2: SGHRS and YFSETQ.

This clone was seen only once. The rearrangement links TRBV28 to TRBJ2-5; 10 nucleotides agree with TRBD1. Germline V gene sequence: CDR1 MDHEN, CDR2 SYDVKM. The CDR3 totals 15 residues. V lost 6 bases, J lost 4 bases, and 8 bases stayed unmatched. CDR3 DNA sequence: TGTGCCAGCAGCCCGATAGGACAGGGGGGAGAGACCCAGTACTTC. Its protein is CASSPIGQGGETQYF.

V is TRBV7-6 and J is TRBJ1-1; D possibly corresponds to TRBD1 (6 bases). The CDR3 covers 14 residues. Germline V gene lookup returns CDR1 SGHVS and CDR2 FNYEAQ. Trimming left V 5 bases short and J 4 bases short, with 14 bases between. This chain's CDR3 is CASSARTEVTEAFF. CDR3 DNA: TGTGCCAGCAGCGCACGGACAGAAGTCACTGAAGCTTTCTTT. The full variable domain, with the rest looked up from reference TRBV7-6 and TRBJ1-1, is GAGVSQSPRYKVTKRGQDVALRCDPISGHVSLYWYRQALGQGPEFLTYFNYEAQQDKSGLPNDRFSAERPEGSISTLTIQRTEQRDSAMYRCASSARTEVTEAFFGQGTRLTVV.

The chain recombines TRBV6-5 with TRBJ1-2; 7 bases are shared with TRBD1. Unmatched junction bases numbered 12, after V lost 7 bases and J lost 7 bases. Looked up from germline, CDR1 is MNHEY and CDR2 is SVGAGI. CDR3 length: 14 amino acids. The chain's CDR3 is CASTALLGGSGYTF. The CDR3 coding sequence is TGTGCCAGCACCGCCCTATTAGGGGGCAGTGGCTACACCTTC.

The chain recombines TRBV6-5 with TRBJ2-7; no clear D gene. V lost 2 bases, J lost 6 bases, and 14 bases lay in between. Germline V gene lookup returns CDR1 MNHEY and CDR2 SVGAGI. The CDR3 runs 14 residues. The CDR3 reads CASSYDEDYGEQYF. CDR3 coding DNA: TGTGCCAGCAGTTACGATGAGGATTACGGCGAGCAGTACTTC.

This chain links TRBV25-1 with TRBJ2-7; 10 bases line up with TRBD1. Germline V gene lookup returns CDR1 MGHDK and CDR2 SYGVNS. J lost 3 bases, V lost 5 bases, and 4 bases had no gene match. The length of the CDR3 is 14 residues. CDR3 coding DNA: TGTGCCAGCAGTCCGGGACAGGGGCACTACGAGCAGTACTTC. Translating gives CASSPGQGHYEQYF.

A few counts support this clone. This rearrangement joins TRBV29-1 to TRBJ2-7, with 9 bases lining up with TRBD1. Germline CDR1 is SQVTM and CDR2 is ANQGSEA. CDR3 length: 18 residues. The junction had 24 bases not matched to a gene; V was cut back by 6 bases and J by 6 bases. In DNA, the CDR3 is TGCAGCGTCAGCCGCTTATTAACAGGGGGCGGGTCTCCTCGCGAGCAGTACTTC. Translating it yields CSVSRLLTGGGSPREQYF.

The rearrangement joins TRBV30 to TRBJ2-5, with 10 bases aligning to TRBD2. Germline V CDR1 and CDR2: GTSNPN, SVGIG (reference sequence). The CDR3 consists of 17 residues. V shed 1 base and J 5 bases; nucleotides not matched to a gene: 13. CDR3 nucleotides: TGTGCCTGGAGTGGTGGTTACGAACTAGCGGGGCCGGAGACCCAGTACTTC. Amino acid sequence: CAWSGGYELAGPETQYF.

The chain has TRBV5-1 and TRBJ2-3, with a possible D match to TRBD1 (5 bases). V dropped 0 bases and J dropped 4 bases, with 15 bases sitting between them. The CDR3 totals 16 residues. Germline V CDR1 and CDR2: SGHRS, YFSETQ. CDR3 sequence: CASSLEARVGADTQYF. The CDR3 DNA is TGCGCCAGCAGCTTGGAGGCCAGGGTGGGCGCAGATACGCAGTATTTT.

The J gene is TRBJ2-3, the V gene TRBV28; 8 nucleotides line up with TRBD1. Germline V gene data show CDR1 as MDHEN and CDR2 as SYDVKM. Germline trimming cut 6 bases from V and 1 base from J; bases unmatched to any gene: 9. The CDR3 sequence is 16 residues long. DNA for the CDR3: TGTGCCAGCAGCCACAGGACAGGGCGGGGCACAGATACGCAGTATTTT. It is translated as CASSHRTGRGTDTQYF.

The chain couples TRBV28 to TRBJ2-7, with D perhaps matching TRBD2 (7 bases). Germline V gene data show CDR1 as MDHEN and CDR2 as SYDVKM. Trimming took off 3 bases at V and 0 bases at J, with 18 bases between the two ends. This CDR3 region has 17 residues. Written as DNA, the CDR3 is TGTGCCAGCAGTTTTTTCTTTCGCGGGGGCCGCTCCTACGAGCAGTACTTC. Its protein is CASSFFFRGGRSYEQYF.

The gene calls are TRBV27 and TRBJ2-3; 11 nucleotides line up with TRBD2. CDR1 is MNHEY and CDR2 is SMNVEV in the germline V gene (reference sequence). Trimming took 3 bases from V and 2 from J; bases not matched to a gene: 4. The CDR3 sequence is 16 residues long. In DNA form, the CDR3 reads TGTGCCAGCAGTTTCTCGACTAGCGGGACCACAGATACGCAGTATTTT. It encodes CASSFSTSGTTDTQYF.

This clone has just a few counts. The V gene is TRBV5-1, the J gene TRBJ1-3; 7 bases are a match to TRBD1. Germline V lookup: CDR1 SGHRS, CDR2 YFSETQ. The CDR3 is 15 amino acids. The ends lost 5 bases at V and 2 bases at J; junction bases unmatched: 7. DNA of the CDR3: TGCGCCAGCAGGGCTGACAGGGCTGCTGGAAACACCATATATTTT. It encodes CASRADRAAGNTIYF.

The chain is built from TRBV7-9 and TRBJ1-6; 8 nucleotides line up with TRBD1. This CDR3 is 18 amino acids long. The V gene's germline CDR1 is SEHNR and CDR2 FQNEAQ (reference sequence). Germline trimming cut 5 bases from V and 0 bases from J; bases unmatched to any gene: 9. Here the CDR3 DNA reads TGTGCCAGCAGCCCGCCCCTCGGACAGGGCTCCTATAATTCACCCCTCCACTTT. Translated, it gives CASSPPLGQGSYNSPLHF.

The chain is built from TRBV5-4 and TRBJ1-3; the D gene is possibly TRBD1 (6 bases). V was trimmed by 4 bases and J by 3 bases, leaving 14 bases between them. Germline V gives CDR1 SGHNT, CDR2 YYREEE (reference sequence). The CDR3 is made up of 15 amino acids. CDR3 residues: CASSQQGVGGNTIYF. CDR3 in DNA: TGTGCCAGCAGCCAACAGGGAGTAGGTGGAAACACCATATATTTT.